Below are 14 T cell receptor beta chains sequenced from a single sample in a study of beta chain features in type 1 diabetes. Whole-study results and caveats: Type 1 diabetes patients had TCRB CDR3s that were shorter (moderately but significantly so) in all four CD4+ subsets.

Expressed TCRB transcripts were sequenced because the entire RNA isolate underwent reverse transcription. Here immunoSEQ multiplex PCR was the method, and the copy in TCRdb shows in-frame clones only, minus some. The sample includes 60,000 or so clones, roughly 52% of them seen just once. For these TCRs, the target antigens are not known. The sample consisted of Tregs from blood. Receptor source: a woman between 40 and 55 years old with type 1 diabetes.

This clone was recorded a few times. V usage is TRBV11-2 and J usage is TRBJ2-3; D gene ambiguous. Per the germline V gene, CDR1 is SGHAT and CDR2 is FQNNGV. The CDR3 length is 14 residues. Trimming removed 0 bases at V and 6 bases at J, with 10 bases between. CDR3 sequence (DNA): TGTGCCAGCAGCTTAGATCTGGTAGTTGATACGCAGTATTTT. Protein: CASSLDLVVDTQYF. Full variable domain (outside the CDR3, taken from reference TRBV11-2 and TRBJ2-3): EAGVAQSPRYKIIEKRQSVAFWCNPISGHATLYWYQQILGQGPKLLIQFQNNGVVDDSQLPKDRFSAERLKGVDSTLKIQPAKLEDSAVYLCASSLDLVVDTQYFGPGTRLTVL.

As to this clone: Germline and junction disagree at one end, which may indicate a read error. The J gene is TRBJ1-6, the V gene TRBV4-3; D call uncertain. In germline, CDR1 is LGHNA, CDR2 YSLEER. The CDR3 totals 15 residues. CDR3 in amino acids: CAGSQVIMGDSPLHF. The CDR3 DNA is TGCGCCGGCAGCCAAGTTATTATGGGCGATTCACCCCTCCACTTT.

The V gene is TRBV7-2, the J gene TRBJ1-2; D is uncertain. V was shortened by 5 bases and J by 6 bases, with 10 bases between the two germline ends. The CDR3 contains 12 residues. The V gene's germline CDR1 is SGHTA and CDR2 FQGNSA. CDR3 sequence: CASSRRTDGYTF. The CDR3 DNA is TGTGCCAGCAGCCGGAGGACGGATGGCTACACCTTC.

The chain employs TRBV7-9 and TRBJ1-6, with 8 nucleotides matching TRBD1. CDR3 length equals 15 residues. The V gene end was trimmed by 5 bases and the J gene end by 7 bases; junction bases not matched to a gene: 7. CDR1 and CDR2 from the germline V gene are SEHNR and FQNEAQ (reference sequence). The CDR3 sequence: CASSPPTGGNSPLHF. The CDR3 bases are TGTGCCAGCAGCCCCCCTACAGGGGGAAATTCACCCCTCCACTTT.

This clone was detected a few times. This chain uses TRBV6-6 with TRBJ1-5, with D possibly TRBD1 on 6 matching bases. The germline V gene encodes CDR1 MNHNY and CDR2 SVGAGI (reference sequence). V lost 2 bases, J lost 7 bases, and 12 bases lay in between. The CDR3 totals 14 residues. CDR3 DNA: TGTGCCAGCAGTTACAGGGGGGGCGCGCAGCCCCAGCATTTT. Translating it yields CASSYRGGAQPQHF.

This clone occurred a few times. This chain uses TRBV7-9 with TRBJ2-7; the D is unclear. Trimming removed 5 bases at V and 5 bases at J, with 16 bases between. The germline V gene encodes CDR1 SEHNR and CDR2 FQNEAQ (reference sequence). CDR3 length: 14 amino acids. CDR3 sequence (DNA): TGTGCCAGCAGCCTCCCCAGTCTCCTGGACGAGCAGTACTTC. This encodes CASSLPSLLDEQYF.

The V and J genes are TRBV6-1 and TRBJ2-1, with 8 positions matching TRBD1. Germline loops: CDR1 MNHNS, CDR2 SASEGT. V lost 5 bases, J lost 6 bases, and 9 bases stayed unmatched. This CDR3 comprises 15 residues. CDR3 nucleotide sequence: TGTGCCAGCAGTTTCCAGGGGGCGGCTAGCAATGAGCAGTTCTTC. Residues: CASSFQGAASNEQFF.

The chain couples TRBV20-1 to TRBJ2-3, with 8 bases matching TRBD1. The CDR3 extends over 11 amino acids. Germline V gene lookup returns CDR1 DFQATT and CDR2 SNEGSKA (reference sequence). Trimming cost V 5 bases and J 9 bases; bases outside gene matches: 4. CDR3 loop: CSAQTGDTQYF. The CDR3 DNA is TGCAGTGCTCAGACAGGGGACACGCAGTATTTT.

The chain combines TRBV27 with TRBJ2-2; tentatively, D is TRBD2 (6 bases). V was cut by 6 bases and J by 1 base, with 18 bases left in between. The V gene's germline CDR1 is MNHEY and CDR2 SMNVEV (reference sequence). The CDR3 sequence is 17 residues long. The CDR3 here is CASSPWGGAVNTGELFF. The DNA of the CDR3 is TGTGCCAGCAGCCCCTGGGGCGGGGCGGTGAACACCGGGGAGCTGTTTTTT.

The V and J genes are TRBV5-1 and TRBJ1-1, with unresolved D. Germline V CDR1 and CDR2: SGHRS, YFSETQ. The CDR3 length is 13 residues. Deletions cut 5 bases from V and 4 bases from J, with 12 bases between. CDR3 bases: TGCGCCAGCAGACCCACGGGAACCACTGAAGCTTTCTTT. Translating it yields CASRPTGTTEAFF.

This chain links TRBV7-2 with TRBJ1-3; a possible D gene is TRBD1 (5 bases). CDR3 length: 18 residues. V was trimmed by 5 bases and J by 2 bases, leaving 22 bases between them. CDR1 SGHTA and CDR2 FQGNSA come from the germline V gene. As DNA, the CDR3 is TGTGCCAGCAGCATCTCTCTGACCGGGGGACTCGCTGGAAACACCATATATTTT. Residues: CASSISLTGGLAGNTIYF.

J is TRBJ1-1 and V is TRBV5-6, with a weak D call TRBD1 (5 bases). V was shortened by 2 bases and J by 2 bases, with 10 bases between the two germline ends. The CDR3 runs to 14 residues. The V gene's germline CDR1 is SGHDT and CDR2 YYEEEE. The CDR3 spells CASSFRALNTEAFF. CDR3 DNA: TGTGCCAGCAGCTTCAGGGCTTTAAACACTGAAGCTTTCTTT.

This clone has only one observation. This rearrangement joins TRBV28 to TRBJ1-5; a possible D gene is TRBD1 (5 bases). V lost 6 bases to trimming and J lost 4 bases, with 13 bases between them. The germline CDR1 and CDR2 sequences are MDHEN and SYDVKM. The CDR3 is 14 amino acids. CDR3 in amino acids: CASREGLKNQPQHF. The CDR3 coding sequence is TGTGCCAGCAGAGAGGGACTGAAAAATCAGCCCCAGCATTTT.

The CDR3 protein is CAWSSGQGQETQYF. CDR3 sequence (DNA): TGTGCCTGGAGTTCTGGACAGGGGCAAGAGACCCAGTACTTC. The chain links TRBV30 to TRBJ2-5, with 9 bases matching TRBD1. There are 14 residues in the CDR3. V shed 2 bases, J shed 2 bases, and the junction held 3 bases outside the gene matches. Per the germline V gene, CDR1 is GTSNPN and CDR2 is SVGIG (reference sequence).